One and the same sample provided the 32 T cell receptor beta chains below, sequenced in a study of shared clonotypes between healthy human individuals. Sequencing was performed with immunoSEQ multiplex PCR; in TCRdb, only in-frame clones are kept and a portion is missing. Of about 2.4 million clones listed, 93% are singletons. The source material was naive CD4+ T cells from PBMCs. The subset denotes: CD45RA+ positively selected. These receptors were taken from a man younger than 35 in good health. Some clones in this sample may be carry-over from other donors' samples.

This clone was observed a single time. This chain's CDR3 is CASSRTAQSHEQYF. The CDR3 DNA sequence: TGTGCCAGCAGTCGGACAGCCCAGTCCCACGAGCAGTACTTC. This sequence joins TRBV6-6 and TRBJ2-7; maybe TRBD1 (6 bases). Germline V gene lookup returns CDR1 MNHNY and CDR2 SVGAGI (reference sequence). The germline V and J ends were trimmed by 5 bases and 5 bases, with 16 bases remaining between them. This CDR3 region has 14 residues.

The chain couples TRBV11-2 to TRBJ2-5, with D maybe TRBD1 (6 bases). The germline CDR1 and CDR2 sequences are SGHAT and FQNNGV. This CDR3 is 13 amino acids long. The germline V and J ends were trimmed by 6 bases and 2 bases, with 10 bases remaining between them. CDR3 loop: CASSAGQQETQYF. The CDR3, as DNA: TGTGCCAGCAGTGCCGGACAGCAAGAGACCCAGTACTTC. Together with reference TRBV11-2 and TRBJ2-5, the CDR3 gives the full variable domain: EAGVAQSPRYKIIEKRQSVAFWCNPISGHATLYWYQQILGQGPKLLIQFQNNGVVDDSQLPKDRFSAERLKGVDSTLKIQPAKLEDSAVYLCASSAGQQETQYFGPGTRLLVL.

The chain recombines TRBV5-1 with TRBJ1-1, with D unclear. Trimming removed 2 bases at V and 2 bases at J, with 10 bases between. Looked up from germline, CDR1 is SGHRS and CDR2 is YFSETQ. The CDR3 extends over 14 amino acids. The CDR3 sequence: CASSFMWSNTEAFF. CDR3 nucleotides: TGCGCCAGCAGCTTTATGTGGTCTAACACTGAAGCTTTCTTT.

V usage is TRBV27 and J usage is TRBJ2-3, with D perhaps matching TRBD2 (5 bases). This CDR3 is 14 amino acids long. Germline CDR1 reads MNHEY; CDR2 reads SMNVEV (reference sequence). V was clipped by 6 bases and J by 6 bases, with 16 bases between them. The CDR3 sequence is CASRMGDSRDTQYF. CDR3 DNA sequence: TGTGCCAGCAGGATGGGAGACTCCCGTGATACGCAGTATTTT.

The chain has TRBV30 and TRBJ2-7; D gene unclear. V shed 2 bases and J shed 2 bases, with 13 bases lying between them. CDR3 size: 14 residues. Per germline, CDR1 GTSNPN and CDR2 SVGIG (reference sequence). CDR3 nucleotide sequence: TGTGCCTGGAGTCCCTCTATTGTTACCTACGAGCAGTACTTC. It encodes CAWSPSIVTYEQYF. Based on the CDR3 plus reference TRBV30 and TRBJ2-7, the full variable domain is SQTIHQWPATLVQPVGSPLSLECTVEGTSNPNLYWYRQAAGRGLQLLFYSVGIGQISSEVPQNLSASRPQDRQFILSSKKLLLSDSGFYLCAWSPSIVTYEQYFGPGTRLTVT.

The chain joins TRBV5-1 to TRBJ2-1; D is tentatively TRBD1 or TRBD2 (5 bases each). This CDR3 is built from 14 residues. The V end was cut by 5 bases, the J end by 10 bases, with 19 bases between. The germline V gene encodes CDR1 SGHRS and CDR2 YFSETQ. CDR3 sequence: CASSTEGPPSEQFF. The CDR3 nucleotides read TGCGCCAGCAGTACCGAGGGACCGCCAAGCGAGCAGTTCTTC.

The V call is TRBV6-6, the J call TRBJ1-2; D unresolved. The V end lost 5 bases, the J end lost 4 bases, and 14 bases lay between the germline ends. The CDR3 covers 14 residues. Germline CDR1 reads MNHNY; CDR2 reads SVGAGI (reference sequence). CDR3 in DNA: TGTGCCAGCAGTCGCGATACGGCTGGCTATGGCTACACCTTC. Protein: CASSRDTAGYGYTF.

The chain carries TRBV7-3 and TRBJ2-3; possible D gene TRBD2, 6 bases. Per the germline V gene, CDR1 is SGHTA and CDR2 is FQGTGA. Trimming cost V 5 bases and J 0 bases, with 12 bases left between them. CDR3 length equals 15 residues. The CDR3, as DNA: TGTGCCAGCAGCCCTATCAGCGGGAGCACAGATACGCAGTATTTT. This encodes CASSPISGSTDTQYF.

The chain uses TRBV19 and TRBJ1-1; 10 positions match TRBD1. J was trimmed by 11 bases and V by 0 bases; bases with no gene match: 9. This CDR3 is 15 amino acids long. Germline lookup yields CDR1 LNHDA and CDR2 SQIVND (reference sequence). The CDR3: CASSIDLWDRGSAFF. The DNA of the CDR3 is TGTGCCAGTAGTATAGATCTATGGGACAGGGGAAGCGCTTTCTTT.

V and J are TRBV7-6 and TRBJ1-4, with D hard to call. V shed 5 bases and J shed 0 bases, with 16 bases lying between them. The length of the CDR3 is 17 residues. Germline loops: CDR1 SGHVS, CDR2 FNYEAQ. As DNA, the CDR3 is TGTGCCAGCAGCGCGAACAACCCTCGTGCAACTAATGAAAAACTGTTTTTT. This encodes CASSANNPRATNEKLFF.

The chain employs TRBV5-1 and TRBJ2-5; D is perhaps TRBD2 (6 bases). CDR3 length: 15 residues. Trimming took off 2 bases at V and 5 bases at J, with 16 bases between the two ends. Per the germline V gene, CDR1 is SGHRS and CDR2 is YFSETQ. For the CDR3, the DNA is TGCGCCAGCAGCTTCATCGGCGGGACGGGGGAGACCCAGTACTTC. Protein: CASSFIGGTGETQYF. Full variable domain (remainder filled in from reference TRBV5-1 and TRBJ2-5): KAGVTQTPRYLIKTRGQQVTLSCSPISGHRSVSWYQQTPGQGLQFLFEYFSETQRNKGNFPGRFSGRQFSNSRSEMNVSTLELGDSALYLCASSFIGGTGETQYFGPGTRLLVL.

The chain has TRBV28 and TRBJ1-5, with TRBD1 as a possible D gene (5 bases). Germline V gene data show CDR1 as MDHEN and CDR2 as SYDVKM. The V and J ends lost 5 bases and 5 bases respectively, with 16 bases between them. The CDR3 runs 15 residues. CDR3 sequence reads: CASSPNAGRDQPQHF. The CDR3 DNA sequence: TGTGCCAGCAGTCCCAACGCAGGGAGGGATCAGCCCCAGCATTTT.

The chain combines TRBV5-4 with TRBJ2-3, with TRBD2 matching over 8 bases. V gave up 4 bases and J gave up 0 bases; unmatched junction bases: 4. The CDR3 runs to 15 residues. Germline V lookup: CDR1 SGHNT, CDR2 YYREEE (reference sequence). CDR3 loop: CASSVASGSTDTQYF. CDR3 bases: TGTGCCAGCAGCGTGGCTAGCGGGAGCACAGATACGCAGTATTTT. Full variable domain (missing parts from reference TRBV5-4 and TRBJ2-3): ETGVTQSPTHLIKTRGQQVTLRCSSQSGHNTVSWYQQALGQGPQFIFQYYREEENGRGNFPPRFSGLQFPNYSSELNVNALELDDSALYLCASSVASGSTDTQYFGPGTRLTVL.

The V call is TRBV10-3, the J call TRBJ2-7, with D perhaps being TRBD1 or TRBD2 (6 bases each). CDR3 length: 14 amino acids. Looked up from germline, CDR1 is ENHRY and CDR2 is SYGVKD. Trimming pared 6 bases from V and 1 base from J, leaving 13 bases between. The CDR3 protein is CAIRAGTISYEQYF. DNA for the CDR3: TGTGCCATCAGGGCGGGGACAATATCCTACGAGCAGTACTTC.

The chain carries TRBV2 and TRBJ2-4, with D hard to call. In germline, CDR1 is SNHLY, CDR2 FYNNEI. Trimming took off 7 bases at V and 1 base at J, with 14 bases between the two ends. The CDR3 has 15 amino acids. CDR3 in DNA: TGTGCCAGCAAAAGCTTTCTGGTGGCCAAAAACATTCAGTACTTC. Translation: CASKSFLVAKNIQYF.

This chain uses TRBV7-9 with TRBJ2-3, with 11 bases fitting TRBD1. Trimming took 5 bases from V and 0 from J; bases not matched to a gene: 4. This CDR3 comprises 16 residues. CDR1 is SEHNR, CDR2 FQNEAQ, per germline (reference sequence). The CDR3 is CASSGTGGPSTDTQYF. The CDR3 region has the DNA TGTGCCAGCAGCGGGACAGGGGGGCCCAGCACAGATACGCAGTATTTT.

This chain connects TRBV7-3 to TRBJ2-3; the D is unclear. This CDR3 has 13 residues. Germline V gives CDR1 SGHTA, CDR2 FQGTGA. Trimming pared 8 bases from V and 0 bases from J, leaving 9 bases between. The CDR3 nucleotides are TGTGCCAGCTCGGAGTCTAGCACAGATACGCAGTATTTT. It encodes CASSESSTDTQYF.

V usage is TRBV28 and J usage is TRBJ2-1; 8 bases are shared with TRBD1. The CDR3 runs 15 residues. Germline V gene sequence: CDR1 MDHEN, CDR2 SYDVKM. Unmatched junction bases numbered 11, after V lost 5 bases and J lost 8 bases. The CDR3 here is CASSLRAGGSYEQFF. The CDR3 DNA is TGTGCCAGCAGTCTCCGGGCAGGGGGCAGCTATGAGCAGTTCTTC.

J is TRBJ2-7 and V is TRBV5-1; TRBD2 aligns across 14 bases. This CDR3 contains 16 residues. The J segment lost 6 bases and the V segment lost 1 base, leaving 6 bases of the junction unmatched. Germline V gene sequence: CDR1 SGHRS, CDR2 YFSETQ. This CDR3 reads CASSLPGTSGSSEQYF. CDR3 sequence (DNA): TGCGCCAGCAGCTTGCCCGGGACTAGCGGGAGCTCCGAGCAGTACTTC. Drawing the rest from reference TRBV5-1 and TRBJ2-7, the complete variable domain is KAGVTQTPRYLIKTRGQQVTLSCSPISGHRSVSWYQQTPGQGLQFLFEYFSETQRNKGNFPGRFSGRQFSNSRSEMNVSTLELGDSALYLCASSLPGTSGSSEQYFGPGTRLTVT.

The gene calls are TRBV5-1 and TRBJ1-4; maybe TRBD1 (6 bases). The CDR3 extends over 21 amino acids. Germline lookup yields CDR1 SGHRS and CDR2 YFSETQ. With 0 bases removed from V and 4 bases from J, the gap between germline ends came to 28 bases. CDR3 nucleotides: TGCGCCAGCAGCTTGGGGAGGTCGTCTCAGACCCTGGGGGCCCGTAATGAAAAACTGTTTTTT. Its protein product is CASSLGRSSQTLGARNEKLFF.

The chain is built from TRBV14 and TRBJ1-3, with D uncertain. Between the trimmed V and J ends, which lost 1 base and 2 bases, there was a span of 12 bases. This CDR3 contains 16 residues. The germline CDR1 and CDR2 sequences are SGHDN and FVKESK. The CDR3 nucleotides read TGTGCCAGCAGCCAAGGGTTGGGAGGTGCTGGAAACACCATATATTTT. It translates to CASSQGLGGAGNTIYF.

CDR3 in amino acids: CATSLGGNTEAFF. CDR3 bases: TGTGCCACCAGCCTAGGGGGGAACACTGAAGCTTTCTTT. The chain joins TRBV15 to TRBJ1-1; tentative D call: TRBD1 (6 bases). This CDR3 comprises 13 residues. Germline V lookup: CDR1 LNHNV, CDR2 YYDKDF (reference sequence). V lost 5 bases to trimming and J lost 1 base, with 8 bases between them.

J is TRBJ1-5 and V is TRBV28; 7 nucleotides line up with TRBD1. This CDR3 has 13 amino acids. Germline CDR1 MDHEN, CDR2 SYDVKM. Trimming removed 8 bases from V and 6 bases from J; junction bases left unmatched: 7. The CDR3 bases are TGTGCCAGCGTTACAGGGGATGCTCAGCCCCAGCATTTT. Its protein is CASVTGDAQPQHF.

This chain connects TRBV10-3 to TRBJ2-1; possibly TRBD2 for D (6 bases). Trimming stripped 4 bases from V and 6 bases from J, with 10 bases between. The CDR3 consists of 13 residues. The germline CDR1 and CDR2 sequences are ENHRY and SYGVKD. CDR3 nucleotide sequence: TGTGCCATCAGTGCCGGGGAGGCCAATGAGCAGTTCTTC. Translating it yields CAISAGEANEQFF.

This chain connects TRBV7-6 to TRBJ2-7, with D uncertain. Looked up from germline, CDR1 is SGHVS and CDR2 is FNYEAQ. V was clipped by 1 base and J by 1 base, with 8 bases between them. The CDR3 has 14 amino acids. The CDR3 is CASSLDPGSYEQYF. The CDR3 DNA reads TGTGCCAGCAGCTTAGATCCTGGATCCTACGAGCAGTACTTC.

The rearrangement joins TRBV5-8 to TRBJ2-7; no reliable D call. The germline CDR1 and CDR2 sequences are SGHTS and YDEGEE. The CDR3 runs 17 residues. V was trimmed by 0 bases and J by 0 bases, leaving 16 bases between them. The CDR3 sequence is CASSLGSPDTYSYEQYF. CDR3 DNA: TGTGCCAGCAGCTTGGGTTCCCCAGACACATACTCCTACGAGCAGTACTTC.

The chain's CDR3 is CAWGGAYNEKLFF. The CDR3 DNA follows: TGTGCCTGGGGAGGGGCCTATAATGAAAAACTGTTTTTT. The chain employs TRBV30 and TRBJ1-4; weak D call: TRBD1 (5 bases). Deletions cut 5 bases from V and 4 bases from J, with 11 bases between. This CDR3 region has 13 residues. From germline, CDR1 is GTSNPN and CDR2 SVGIG (reference sequence). Complete variable domain (other parts from reference TRBV30 and TRBJ1-4): SQTIHQWPATLVQPVGSPLSLECTVEGTSNPNLYWYRQAAGRGLQLLFYSVGIGQISSEVPQNLSASRPQDRQFILSSKKLLLSDSGFYLCAWGGAYNEKLFFGSGTQLSVL.

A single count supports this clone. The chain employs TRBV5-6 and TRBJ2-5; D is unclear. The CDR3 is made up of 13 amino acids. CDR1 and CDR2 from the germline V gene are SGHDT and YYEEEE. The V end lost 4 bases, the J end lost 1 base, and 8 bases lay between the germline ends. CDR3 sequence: CASSGVFQETQYF. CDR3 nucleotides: TGTGCCAGCAGCGGGGTCTTCCAAGAGACCCAGTACTTC.

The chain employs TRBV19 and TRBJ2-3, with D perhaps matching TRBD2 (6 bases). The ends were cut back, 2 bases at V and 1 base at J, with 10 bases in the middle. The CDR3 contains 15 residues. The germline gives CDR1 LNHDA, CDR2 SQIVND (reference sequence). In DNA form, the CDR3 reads TGTGCCAGTAGTATACGGGCTAGCGGCACAGATACGCAGTATTTT. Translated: CASSIRASGTDTQYF.

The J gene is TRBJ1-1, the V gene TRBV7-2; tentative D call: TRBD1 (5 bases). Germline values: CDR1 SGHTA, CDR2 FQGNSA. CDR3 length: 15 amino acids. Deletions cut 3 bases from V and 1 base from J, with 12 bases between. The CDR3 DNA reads TGTGCCAGCAGCTTTCGGGCAGGGAGGAACACTGAAGCTTTCTTT. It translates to CASSFRAGRNTEAFF.

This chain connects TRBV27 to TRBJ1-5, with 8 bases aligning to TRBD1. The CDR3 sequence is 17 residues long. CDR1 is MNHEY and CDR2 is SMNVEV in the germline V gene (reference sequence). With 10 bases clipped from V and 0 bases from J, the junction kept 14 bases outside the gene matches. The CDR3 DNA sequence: TGTGCCACCAGGCGGACAGGGCTTTTCCTTAGCAATCAGCCCCAGCATTTT. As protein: CATRRTGLFLSNQPQHF.

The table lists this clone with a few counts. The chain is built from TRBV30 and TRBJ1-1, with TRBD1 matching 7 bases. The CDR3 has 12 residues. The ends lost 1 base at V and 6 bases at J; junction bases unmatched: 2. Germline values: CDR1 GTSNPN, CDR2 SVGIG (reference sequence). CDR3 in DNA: TGTGCCTGGAGTGGGGGACAGCCTGAAGCTTTCTTT. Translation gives CAWSGGQPEAFF.